The 32 T cell receptor beta chains given below trace back to one sample, sequenced in a study of OX40 agonist ivuxolimab in advanced cancers. TCRdb's table, derived via immunoSEQ multiplex PCR, lists solely in-frame clones and lacks some. This table has about 84,000 clones, about four fifths appearing once. This sample comprised CD4+ or CD8+ T cells sorted from blood, obtained in a trial of the OX40 agonist ivuxolimab. The source of these receptors is an adult with an advanced solid tumor such as melanoma, head and neck, liver or kidney cancer.

Only one count was recorded for this clone. The CDR3 region is CAINDRDRAESNYGYTF. For the CDR3, the DNA is TGTGCCATCAACGACCGGGACAGGGCCGAATCTAACTATGGCTACACCTTC. The chain uses TRBV10-3 and TRBJ1-2; 9 nucleotides line up with TRBD1. From germline, CDR1 is ENHRY and CDR2 SYGVKD. The CDR3 totals 17 residues. J was trimmed by 0 bases and V by 7 bases; bases with no gene match: 12.

The rearrangement links TRBV19 to TRBJ1-4; no definite D call. With 5 bases removed from V and 10 bases from J, the gap between germline ends came to 17 bases. Germline CDR1 reads LNHDA; CDR2 reads SQIVND (reference sequence). The CDR3 sequence is 14 residues long. Here the CDR3 reads CASSPTPGVGKLFF. CDR3 DNA: TGTGCCAGTAGTCCGACCCCGGGTGTTGGAAAACTGTTTTTT.

J is TRBJ2-1 and V is TRBV19; 10 bases align to TRBD1. The CDR3 is 15 residues long. Germline V gives CDR1 LNHDA, CDR2 SQIVND (reference sequence). V dropped 7 bases and J dropped 3; count of bases not matched to a gene: 6. In DNA, the CDR3 is TGTGCCAGTATCCCGGACAGGGGGGGCTACAATGAGCAGTTCTTC. Amino acid sequence: CASIPDRGGYNEQFF.

The CDR3 DNA reads TGTGCCAGCAGTTCCGCAGGGTTCTCCTTTAACTATGGCTACACCTTC. Translating it yields CASSSAGFSFNYGYTF. This chain links TRBV6-6 with TRBJ1-2; maybe TRBD1 (5 bases). Per the germline V gene, CDR1 is MNHNY and CDR2 is SVGAGI (reference sequence). The germline V and J ends were trimmed by 4 bases and 1 base, with 16 bases remaining between them. The CDR3 loop spans 16 amino acids.

Note on this clone: The CDR3 does not end in the conserved phenylalanine or tryptophan, so this is likely a read error. The DNA is left out, because the CDR3 cannot be placed on it with certainty; the CDR3 is given as TCRdb lists it. The V call is TRBV19, the J call TRBJ1-3. Germline lookup yields CDR1 LNHDA and CDR2 SQIVND (reference sequence). The CDR3 has 9 residues if both end residues are counted. CDR3 residues: CASRTSDIA.

The table lists this clone with a count of one. The V and J genes are TRBV7-3 and TRBJ2-5, with 9 bases matching TRBD2. Unmatched junction bases numbered 5, after V lost 5 bases and J lost 1 base. Germline V lookup: CDR1 SGHTA, CDR2 FQGTGA. The CDR3 runs to 15 residues. The CDR3 DNA sequence: TGTGCCAGCAGCCCCGGGACTAGCTTCCAAGAGACCCAGTACTTC. This translates into CASSPGTSFQETQYF.

This clone was detected a few times. This sequence joins TRBV13 and TRBJ2-1; TRBD2 agrees at 12 bases. CDR3 size: 18 residues. Germline V gives CDR1 PRHDT, CDR2 FYEKMQ (reference sequence). J lost 8 bases, V lost 5 bases, and 16 bases had no gene match. The CDR3 DNA reads TGTGCCAGCAGCCTGCCCCTGGGTCCTAGCGGGGGGGCACATGAGCAGTTCTTC. Its protein is CASSLPLGPSGGAHEQFF.

This chain connects TRBV5-8 to TRBJ2-1; D is perhaps TRBD1 (6 bases). This CDR3 is built from 15 residues. Germline V gene sequence: CDR1 SGHTS, CDR2 YDEGEE. Trimming shortened V by 0 bases and J by 5 bases, and 12 bases separated the two germline ends. The CDR3 bases are TGTGCCAGCAGCTTGGGAGGGGGAATTAACAATGAGCAGTTCTTC. Translating gives CASSLGGGINNEQFF.

The V and J genes are TRBV15 and TRBJ1-6; the match to TRBD1 covers 7 bases. CDR3 length: 16 residues. V dropped 1 base and J dropped 5; count of bases not matched to a gene: 5. Germline CDR1 is LNHNV and CDR2 is YYDKDF (reference sequence). Written as DNA, the CDR3 is TGTGCCACCAGCAGAGGTGGGACAGCAGATAATTCACCCCTCCACTTT. As protein: CATSRGGTADNSPLHF.

The V and J genes are TRBV5-1 and TRBJ2-1; 8 nucleotides agree with TRBD1. Per germline, CDR1 SGHRS and CDR2 YFSETQ. The CDR3 is 15 residues long. V gave up 5 bases and J gave up 4 bases; unmatched junction bases: 8. Here the CDR3 DNA reads TGCGCCAGCAGTGTCAGACAGGGGCGATACAATGAGCAGTTCTTC. Its translation is CASSVRQGRYNEQFF.

The V gene is TRBV4-2, the J gene TRBJ2-1, with D possibly TRBD1 on 5 matching bases. Germline V gene data show CDR1 as LGHNA and CDR2 as YNFKEQ. The V and J ends lost 0 bases and 3 bases respectively, with 12 bases between them. This CDR3 contains 16 residues. The CDR3 here is CASSQDYQGHYNEQFF. The CDR3 bases are TGTGCCAGCAGCCAAGACTATCAGGGCCACTACAATGAGCAGTTCTTC.

This clone was seen once. The chain joins TRBV9 to TRBJ2-1; D perhaps matches TRBD1 (6 bases). The CDR3 is made up of 15 amino acids. Germline values: CDR1 SGDLS, CDR2 YYNGEE. V dropped 1 base and J dropped 2 bases, with 10 bases sitting between them. CDR3 in amino acids: CASSVLGQPYNEQFF. The DNA for the CDR3 is TGTGCCAGCAGCGTACTAGGACAGCCCTACAATGAGCAGTTCTTC.

This chain links TRBV5-4 with TRBJ1-3; D possibly corresponds to TRBD1 (5 bases). V was trimmed by 2 bases and J by 9 bases, leaving 18 bases between them. The length of the CDR3 is 15 residues. The germline CDR1 and CDR2 sequences are SGHNT and YYREEE (reference sequence). The CDR3 region has the DNA TGTGCCAGCAGCTTTCCGGGAGATAACGGGGGCACCATATATTTT. Protein sequence: CASSFPGDNGGTIYF.

The rearrangement uses TRBV9 and TRBJ2-6; no reliable D call. Trimming pared 2 bases from V and 0 bases from J, leaving 6 bases between. The CDR3 totals 15 residues. Germline V gene data show CDR1 as SGDLS and CDR2 as YYNGEE. This CDR3 is CASSVLGSGANVLTF. The CDR3 DNA follows: TGTGCCAGCAGCGTTTTGGGCTCTGGGGCCAACGTCCTGACTTTC.

The V gene is TRBV7-6, the J gene TRBJ1-6, with a tentative D call TRBD1 (5 bases). The CDR3 extends over 16 amino acids. V gave up 0 bases and J gave up 4 bases, with 10 bases separating them. The V gene's germline CDR1 is SGHVS and CDR2 FNYEAQ. The CDR3 loop is CASSLAVGGYNSPLHF. CDR3 nucleotide sequence: TGTGCCAGCAGCTTAGCGGTGGGGGGGTATAATTCACCCCTCCACTTT.

This chain joins TRBV5-1 and TRBJ2-1, with 13 bases fitting TRBD2. The germline V gene encodes CDR1 SGHRS and CDR2 YFSETQ. There are 15 residues in the CDR3. Trimming cost V 2 bases and J 4 bases; bases outside gene matches: 0. The CDR3 coding sequence is TGCGCCAGCAGCTTACTAGCGGGGGGGTACAATGAGCAGTTCTTC. It yields the protein CASSLLAGGYNEQFF.

The chain joins TRBV5-6 to TRBJ2-7; D may be TRBD2 (5 bases). Trimming left V 4 bases short and J 3 bases short, with 14 bases between. This CDR3 is 14 amino acids long. Germline CDR1 reads SGHDT; CDR2 reads YYEEEE. The CDR3 sequence: CASSPPPGNYEQYF. Written as DNA, the CDR3 is TGTGCCAGCAGCCCCCCACCGGGGAACTACGAGCAGTACTTC. The variable domain in full, completed from reference TRBV5-6 and TRBJ2-7, reads DAGVTQSPTHLIKTRGQQVTLRCSPKSGHDTVSWYQQALGQGPQFIFQYYEEEERQRGNFPDRFSGHQFPNYSSELNVNALLLGDSALYLCASSPPPGNYEQYFGPGTRLTVT.

The chain carries TRBV7-3 and TRBJ2-7; D might be TRBD1 (6 bases). The CDR3 sequence is 13 residues long. From germline, CDR1 is SGHTA and CDR2 FQGTGA. Trimming took 2 bases from V and 5 from J, leaving 10 bases between them. The CDR3 here is CASSLGRGDEQYV. Written as DNA, the CDR3 is TGTGCCAGCAGCTTAGGCAGGGGTGACGAGCAGTACGTC.

The V gene is TRBV7-9, the J gene TRBJ1-2; 7 bases match TRBD1. Germline assignment: CDR1 SEHNR and CDR2 FQNEAQ (reference sequence). With 5 bases clipped from V and 3 bases from J, the junction kept 15 bases outside the gene matches. The CDR3 loop spans 17 amino acids. CDR3 DNA sequence: TGTGCCAGCAGCCCTACCCGACAGGGCCCAACCCACTATGGCTACACCTTC. It specifies CASSPTRQGPTHYGYTF.

The J gene is TRBJ2-7, the V gene TRBV28; D unclear. CDR3 length: 13 residues. The germline V gene encodes CDR1 MDHEN and CDR2 SYDVKM. Trimming took off 2 bases at V and 2 bases at J, with 7 bases between the two ends. CDR3 residues: CASSLDRTYEQYF. Written as DNA, the CDR3 is TGTGCCAGCAGTTTAGACCGAACCTACGAGCAGTACTTC.

The table lists this clone with a count of one. V usage is TRBV7-3 and J usage is TRBJ2-3; TRBD1 aligns across 7 bases. With V trimmed by 6 bases and J by 0 bases, 9 bases remained unmatched. The CDR3 extends over 16 amino acids. From germline, CDR1 is SGHTA and CDR2 FQGTGA. CDR3 sequence (DNA): TGTGCCAGCAGTTCCCAGGGGGTAGGGAGCACAGATACGCAGTATTTT. Its translation is CASSSQGVGSTDTQYF.

The chain couples TRBV11-2 to TRBJ2-5; D is tentatively TRBD1 or TRBD2 (7 bases each). The germline gives CDR1 SGHAT, CDR2 FQNNGV. The V end lost 4 bases, the J end lost 5 bases, and 14 bases lay between the germline ends. This CDR3 contains 14 residues. The DNA of the CDR3 is TGTGCCAGCAGCTATGGGACAGCGGGGGAGACCCAGTACTTC. It specifies CASSYGTAGETQYF.

This chain joins TRBV7-6 and TRBJ1-5, with TRBD1 matching over 8 bases. With V trimmed by 5 bases and J by 5 bases, 2 bases remained unmatched. This CDR3 has 13 residues. CDR1 and CDR2 from the germline V gene are SGHVS and FNYEAQ. The CDR3 sequence: CASSGQGDQPQHF. The CDR3 coding sequence is TGTGCCAGCAGCGGACAGGGAGATCAGCCCCAGCATTTT.

This chain connects TRBV5-1 to TRBJ2-5; 8 bases map to TRBD1. The CDR3 extends over 13 amino acids. Trimming at V came to 2 bases and at J to 4 bases, leaving 1 base not matched to a gene. Germline V gene sequence: CDR1 SGHRS, CDR2 YFSETQ. The DNA of the CDR3 is TGCGCCAGCAGCTTCGGACAGGGAGAGACCCAGTACTTC. This encodes CASSFGQGETQYF.

The chain has TRBV11-1 and TRBJ1-1; TRBD1 is a possible D gene (5 bases). The CDR3 spans 15 residues. Trimming took 5 bases from V and 2 from J, leaving 15 bases between them. Germline CDR1 reads SGHAT; CDR2 reads FQDESV (reference sequence). CDR3 amino acids: CASSPLRGDNTEAFF. CDR3 in DNA: TGTGCCAGCAGCCCCTTGAGAGGGGACAACACTGAAGCTTTCTTT.

This rearrangement joins TRBV20-1 to TRBJ1-2, with D possibly being TRBD1 (6 bases). Germline CDR1 DFQATT, CDR2 SNEGSKA (reference sequence). There are 11 residues in the CDR3. DNA of the CDR3: TGCAGCCCGGGGGCATCCTATGGCTACACCTTC. Its translation is CSPGASYGYTF.

J is TRBJ2-7 and V is TRBV5-4, with 8 bases identical to TRBD1. The germline CDR1 and CDR2 sequences are SGHNT and YYREEE (reference sequence). The CDR3 has 14 residues. V gave up 4 bases and J gave up 4 bases; unmatched junction bases: 7. CDR3 nucleotides: TGTGCCAGCAGCCCAACCAGGGGGCGATACGAGCAGTACGTC. Translating it yields CASSPTRGRYEQYV.

This chain connects TRBV4-3 to TRBJ2-6; D unclear. Germline assignment: CDR1 LGHNA and CDR2 YSLEER. Trimming pared 3 bases from V and 6 bases from J, leaving 6 bases between. CDR3 length equals 13 residues. The CDR3 loop is CASSHIVANVLTF. CDR3 coding DNA: TGCGCCAGCAGCCACATTGTGGCCAACGTCCTGACTTTC.

This chain joins TRBV10-3 and TRBJ2-3, with TRBD1 matching 7 bases. The CDR3 has 15 residues. The germline gives CDR1 ENHRY, CDR2 SYGVKD. After removal of 0 bases from V and 6 bases from J, the junction contained 6 bases not matched to a gene. CDR3 coding DNA: TGTGCCATCAGTGAGTCGAACAGGGGCGGCGATACGCAGTATTTT. This codes for CAISESNRGGDTQYF.

This chain joins TRBV10-3 and TRBJ2-5, with D unresolved. V dropped 3 bases and J dropped 3 bases, with 8 bases sitting between them. Germline V lookup: CDR1 ENHRY, CDR2 SYGVKD. CDR3 length: 13 amino acids. The CDR3 nucleotides read TGTGCCATCAGTGAAGGCGCAGAAGAGACCCAGTACTTC. The encoded protein is CAISEGAEETQYF.

This clone was observed a few times. V usage is TRBV7-8 and J usage is TRBJ1-3; TRBD1 matches at 9 bases. The CDR3 has 17 residues. Germline CDR1 reads SGHVS; CDR2 reads FQNEAQ. V was pared by 4 bases and J by 0 bases, with 7 bases of the junction left unmatched. The CDR3 DNA sequence: TGTGCCAGCAGCTGGATAACAGGGGGCGGCTCTGGAAACACCATATATTTT. Residues: CASSWITGGGSGNTIYF.

Note on this clone: In this CDR3 the conserved last residue, phenylalanine or tryptophan, is missing, so a read error is likely. It is unclear where the CDR3 begins or ends on the DNA, so no DNA is shown, and the CDR3 is as TCRdb lists it. The V gene is TRBV28, the J gene TRBJ1-2; no DNA check was done on the table's D call, TRBD1. The germline CDR1 and CDR2 sequences are MDHEN and SYDVKM. The CDR3 spans 12 amino acids, including both terminal residues. The CDR3 sequence is CASSQTGSVLLL.